The entry below describes one T cell receptor beta chain. This clonotype occurred a few times. Which antigen it targets is not known. No quality values exist for individual bases; no much larger clone is one base distant. This record belongs to a study of identical twins (dated by TCRdb to 2016 to 2017). About the full investigation: To test whether fetal clonotypes persist, this study deep-sequenced TCR alpha and beta repertoires from monozygotic twins, from unrelated adults of various ages, and from cord blood. To rule out contamination, replicate twin experiments were performed at different times with different library preparation protocols. What the study reported, not specific to this receptor: Recombination models systematically underestimated out-of-frame TCR alpha sharing in monozygotic twins but agreed with sharing between unrelated individuals. Abundant cord blood beta clonotypes had fewer insertions, young adult naive repertoires showed a similar but weaker trend, and memory repertoires showed no such trend. Out-of-frame TCR alpha sequences shared between twins showed an excess of low generation-probability sequences compared with coincidental sharing between unrelated individuals. Invariant T cells such as MAIT and iNKT could partly confound zero-insertion analyses, although diverse VJ usage argued against such confounding for most clonotypes. A weaker excess of twin sharing was found in beta out-of-frame sequences because the signal-to-noise ratio was lowered by fewer shared sequences. Conclusions relied on cross-sectional statistical analysis, since the same donors could not be followed over many years.

The library relied on 5' RACE. TCRdb records Illumina HiSeq 2000 as the sequencer. Template switching introduced a universal primer binding site; the final cDNA contained a unique molecular identifier, enabling accurate counting of TCR cDNA molecules. First-strand cDNA for TCR alpha and beta chains was synthesized from specific primers in the conserved constant-segment region. To control for contamination, every cDNA library carried two barcodes: a SMART-Mk sample barcode plus Illumina barcodes. TruSeq adapter sequences, together with Illumina sample barcodes, were added in two successive PCR steps. The Illumina HiSeq platform was used with custom primers to sequence TCR alpha and beta cDNA libraries. As for the authors' bioinformatics: Unique molecular identifiers were extracted from raw reads with MiGEC, and CDR3 positions were determined with MiXCR. Recombination models were inferred per individual with the repgenHMM and IGoR tools using an EM algorithm. The analysis of shared clonotypes was done with the tcR package in R, with sharing normalized by the product of cloneset sizes. Out-of-frame nonproductive sequences were analyzed to study raw recombination free of thymic and clonal selection effects. The raw public data were reprocessed by TCRdb itself: fastp quality trimming at Q25, MiXCR clonotype calling, in-frame beta chains only. Each CDR3 protein gets just one entry, which takes the most common genes and DNA from the rows behind it. Here the V and J calls rest on TCRdb's processing, not on the authors' analysis. The sample data list 200,000 to 250,000 distinct CDR3 sequences, and around 15% of these were observed just once. Of the sample, 8.8% falls within the top ten clones.

As encoded in the germline V gene, CDR1 is KGHSH while CDR2 is LQKENI. A distance of 14 bases separates the germline ends of V and J, which lose 2 bases and 1 base respectively. From the cysteine through the phenylalanine, the CDR3 covers 16 amino acids. Of all the DNA, just the CDR3 is kept, 48 bases in frame from base 1. All donors were healthy Caucasians. Miltenyi CD45RO+ enrichment and human naive T-cell isolation kits were used to isolate memory (CD45RO+) and naive T cells from PBMC. The rearrangement joined TRBV18 to TRBJ1-1; a confident D gene designation cannot be given. Sequences were obtained from memory (CD45RO+) T cells sorted from blood. This sample's cell subset or site label indicates: CD45RO+ enriched T cells. The TCR was taken from a woman aged 18 to 35 in good health. The bases are TGTGCCAGCTCACCAGGGTCGGTTCCCGCGAACACTGAAGCTTTCTTT. The resulting protein is CASSPGSVPANTEAFF. Here the CDR3 is joined to the reference TRBV18 and TRBJ1-1 genes, and the full variable domain is: NAGVMQNPRHLVRRRGQEARLRCSPMKGHSHVYWYRQLPEEGLKFMVYLQKENIIDESGMPKERFSAEFPKEGPSILRIQQVVRGDSAAYFCASSPGSVPANTEAFFGQGTRLTVV.